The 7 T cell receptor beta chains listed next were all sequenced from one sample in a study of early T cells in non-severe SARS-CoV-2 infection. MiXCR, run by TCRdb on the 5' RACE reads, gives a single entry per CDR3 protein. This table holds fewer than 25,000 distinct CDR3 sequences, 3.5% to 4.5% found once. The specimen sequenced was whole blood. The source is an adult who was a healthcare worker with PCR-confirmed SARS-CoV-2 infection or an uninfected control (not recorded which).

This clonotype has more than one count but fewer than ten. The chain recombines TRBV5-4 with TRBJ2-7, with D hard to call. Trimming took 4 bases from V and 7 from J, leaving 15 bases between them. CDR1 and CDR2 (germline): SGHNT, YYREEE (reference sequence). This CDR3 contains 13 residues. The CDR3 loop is CASSPRAAGEQYF. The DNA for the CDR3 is TGTGCCAGCAGCCCCCGGGCGGCCGGGGAGCAGTACTTC.

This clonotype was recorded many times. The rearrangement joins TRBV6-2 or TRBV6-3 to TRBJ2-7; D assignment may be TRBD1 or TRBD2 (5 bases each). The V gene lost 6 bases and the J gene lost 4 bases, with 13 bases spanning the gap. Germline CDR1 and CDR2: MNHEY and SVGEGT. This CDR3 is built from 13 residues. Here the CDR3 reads CASRGPYVYEQYF. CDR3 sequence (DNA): TGTGCCAGCAGGGGACCGTACGTTTACGAGCAGTACTTC.

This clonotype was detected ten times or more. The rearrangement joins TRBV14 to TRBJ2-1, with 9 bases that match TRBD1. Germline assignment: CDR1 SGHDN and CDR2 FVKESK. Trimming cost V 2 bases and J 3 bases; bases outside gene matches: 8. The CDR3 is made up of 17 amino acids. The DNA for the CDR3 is TGTGCCAGCAGCCAACCCGGGACAGGGTACAGCTACAATGAGCAGTTCTTC. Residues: CASSQPGTGYSYNEQFF.

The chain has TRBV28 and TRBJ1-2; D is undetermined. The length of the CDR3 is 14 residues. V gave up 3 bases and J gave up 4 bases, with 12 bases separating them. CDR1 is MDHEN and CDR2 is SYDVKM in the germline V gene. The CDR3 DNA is TGTGCCAGCAGTTTCCGACCCCGAAGCTATGGCTACACCTTC. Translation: CASSFRPRSYGYTF.

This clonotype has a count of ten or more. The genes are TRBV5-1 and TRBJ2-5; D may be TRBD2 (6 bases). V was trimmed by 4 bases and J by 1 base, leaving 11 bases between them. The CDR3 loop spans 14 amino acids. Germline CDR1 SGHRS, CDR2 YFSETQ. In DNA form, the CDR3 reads TGCGCCAGCAGCGTTGTAGCGGTCCAAGAGACCCAGTACTTC. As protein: CASSVVAVQETQYF.

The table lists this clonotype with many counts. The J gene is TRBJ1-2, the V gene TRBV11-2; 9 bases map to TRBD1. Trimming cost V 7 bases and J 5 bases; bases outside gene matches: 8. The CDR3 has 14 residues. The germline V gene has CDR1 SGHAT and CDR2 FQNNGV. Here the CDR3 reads CASTTGTGQYGYTF. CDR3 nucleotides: TGTGCCAGCACCACCGGGACAGGGCAGTATGGCTACACCTTC.

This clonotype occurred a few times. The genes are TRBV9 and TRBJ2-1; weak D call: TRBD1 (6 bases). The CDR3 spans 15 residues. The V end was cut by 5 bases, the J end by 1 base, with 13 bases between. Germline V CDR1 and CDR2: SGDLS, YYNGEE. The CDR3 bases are TGTGCCAGCAGACCTTCGGGGACATCCTACAATGAGCAGTTCTTC. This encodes CASRPSGTSYNEQFF.